A single sample is the source of the 27 T cell receptor beta chains below, sequenced in a study of blood T cell repertoires in COVID-19. Sequencing was performed with immunoSEQ multiplex PCR; in TCRdb, only in-frame clones are kept and a portion is missing. The sample lists 150,000 to 200,000 clones, approximately 83% occurring once. Sequenced material: peripheral blood. Receptors were obtained from a human donor in a cohort sampled during active COVID-19.

V gene TRBV9 combines with J gene TRBJ2-3; TRBD2 might be the D (6 bases). From germline, CDR1 is SGDLS and CDR2 YYNGEE. The CDR3 totals 16 residues. Trimming stripped 4 bases from V and 3 bases from J, with 18 bases between. DNA for the CDR3: TGTGCCAGCAGCCCAGACGGGCGGGGAGGTACAGATACGCAGTATTTT. Protein product: CASSPDGRGGTDTQYF.

V is TRBV6-5 and J is TRBJ2-7; D perhaps matches TRBD2 (7 bases). Germline loops: CDR1 MNHEY, CDR2 SVGAGI. V was pared by 6 bases and J by 4 bases, with 19 bases between. The CDR3 length is 15 residues. Here the CDR3 reads CASRREGGRGYEQYF. CDR3 DNA: TGTGCCAGCAGACGTGAGGGGGGGCGCGGTTACGAGCAGTACTTC.

The chain is built from TRBV7-9 and TRBJ2-3; TRBD2 is a possible D gene (7 bases). CDR1 is SEHNR and CDR2 is FQNEAQ in the germline V gene (reference sequence). Deletions cut 5 bases from V and 1 base from J, with 19 bases between. The length of the CDR3 is 17 residues. The chain's CDR3 is CASSARGGSPRTDTQYF. CDR3 coding DNA: TGTGCCAGCAGCGCAAGGGGGGGCTCCCCTCGCACAGATACGCAGTATTTT.

The rearrangement links TRBV9 to TRBJ2-7, with 7 bases that match TRBD2. V was clipped by 4 bases and J by 7 bases; unmatched bases: 14. There are 15 residues in the CDR3. CDR1 is SGDLS, CDR2 YYNGEE, per germline. CDR3 region: CASSPGGLALGEQYF. As DNA, the CDR3 is TGTGCCAGCAGCCCGGGGGGACTCGCCCTTGGGGAGCAGTACTTC.

The chain recombines TRBV27 with TRBJ2-7; no definite D call. This CDR3 spans 14 amino acids. Trimming cost V 5 bases and J 2 bases, with 13 bases left between them. Germline V lookup: CDR1 MNHEY, CDR2 SMNVEV (reference sequence). CDR3 in amino acids: CASSPPGRAYEQYF. The CDR3, as DNA: TGTGCCAGCAGTCCCCCGGGTAGAGCCTACGAGCAGTACTTC.

The chain links TRBV14 to TRBJ1-1; 7 nucleotides match TRBD1. CDR1 and CDR2 (germline): SGHDN, FVKESK. J was trimmed by 0 bases and V by 5 bases; bases with no gene match: 3. The CDR3 spans 14 residues. The chain's CDR3 is CASSGTVMNTEAFF. CDR3 DNA sequence: TGTGCCAGCAGCGGGACAGTTATGAACACTGAAGCTTTCTTT.

The CDR3 loop is CASSEGTGGRNQPQHF. The DNA for the CDR3 is TGTGCCAGCAGTGAAGGGACAGGGGGCCGCAATCAGCCCCAGCATTTT. The genes are TRBV27 and TRBJ1-5, with 12 bases fitting TRBD1. Germline CDR1 is MNHEY and CDR2 is SMNVEV (reference sequence). There are 16 residues in the CDR3. The J segment lost 2 bases and the V segment lost 5 bases, leaving 4 bases of the junction unmatched.

The rearrangement links TRBV28 to TRBJ1-2, with TRBD1 matching over 7 bases. V was pared by 2 bases and J by 6 bases, with 12 bases of the junction left unmatched. Germline CDR1 and CDR2: MDHEN and SYDVKM. The CDR3 contains 16 residues. The CDR3, as DNA: TGTGCCAGCAGTTTAGTCCCCAAGACAGGGCGAGATGGCTACACCTTC. Amino acid sequence: CASSLVPKTGRDGYTF.

V usage is TRBV19 and J usage is TRBJ1-5; D perhaps matches TRBD1 (6 bases). Germline CDR1 and CDR2: LNHDA and SQIVND (reference sequence). V dropped 3 bases and J dropped 2 bases, with 11 bases sitting between them. The CDR3 runs to 15 residues. This CDR3 is CASSIRGWGNQPQHF. The CDR3 bases are TGTGCCAGTAGTATCAGGGGCTGGGGCAATCAGCCCCAGCATTTT.

This clone showed up just once. The chain couples TRBV9 to TRBJ2-1; 13 nucleotides align to TRBD2. The CDR3 contains 16 residues. Germline CDR1 and CDR2: SGDLS and YYNGEE. The junction had 3 bases not matched to a gene; V was cut back by 4 bases and J by 2 bases. The CDR3 bases are TGTGCCAGCAGCAGGACTAGCGGGAGCACCTACAATGAGCAGTTCTTC. Protein sequence: CASSRTSGSTYNEQFF.

This clone appeared once. V and J are TRBV5-6 and TRBJ2-7; 7 bases map to TRBD1. The CDR3 contains 18 residues. Germline loops: CDR1 SGHDT, CDR2 YYEEEE. V lost 0 bases to trimming and J lost 5 bases; unmatched junction nucleotides: 17. CDR3 sequence: CASSLGQGYGYRRDEQYF. CDR3 nucleotide sequence: TGTGCCAGCAGCTTGGGACAGGGTTATGGTTATCGTAGAGACGAGCAGTACTTC. Looking up the rest from reference TRBV5-6 and TRBJ2-7 gives the full variable domain: DAGVTQSPTHLIKTRGQQVTLRCSPKSGHDTVSWYQQALGQGPQFIFQYYEEEERQRGNFPDRFSGHQFPNYSSELNVNALLLGDSALYLCASSLGQGYGYRRDEQYFGPGTRLTVT.

V gene TRBV19 combines with J gene TRBJ1-5; D gene unclear. The V gene lost 3 bases and the J gene lost 6 bases, with 9 bases spanning the gap. CDR1 and CDR2 (germline): LNHDA, SQIVND (reference sequence). This CDR3 has 13 amino acids. In DNA, the CDR3 is TGTGCCAGTAGTATGCGGGTCGGTCAGCCCCAGCATTTT. Protein: CASSMRVGQPQHF.

The chain is built from TRBV4-3 and TRBJ2-7; TRBD1 matches 7 bases. The CDR3 runs to 15 residues. V shed 0 bases, J shed 2 bases, and the junction held 4 bases outside the gene matches. Germline loops: CDR1 LGHNA, CDR2 YSLEER. CDR3 DNA sequence: TGCGCCAGCAGCCAAGATCGACAGGGTCCCTACGAGCAGTACTTC. This translates into CASSQDRQGPYEQYF.

This clone was seen a few times. CDR3 sequence (DNA): TGTGCCAGCAGACAGACAGCGAACTATGGCTACACCTTC. As protein: CASRQTANYGYTF. J is TRBJ1-2 and V is TRBV28; perhaps TRBD1 as D (5 bases). V lost 6 bases and J 2 bases, leaving 10 bases between the germline ends. The CDR3 has 13 residues. CDR1 and CDR2 (germline): MDHEN, SYDVKM.

V gene TRBV16 combines with J gene TRBJ2-3; D remains unclear. Germline assignment: CDR1 KGHSY and CDR2 FQNENV. The CDR3 is 12 amino acids. The germline V and J ends were trimmed by 3 bases and 3 bases, with 4 bases remaining between them. The CDR3 loop reads CASSHLTDTQYF. The CDR3 nucleotides read TGTGCCAGCAGCCACCTGACAGATACGCAGTATTTT.

The chain recombines TRBV11-2 with TRBJ2-7, with 8 bases fitting TRBD1. Trimming took 6 bases from V and 5 from J; bases not matched to a gene: 9. Germline CDR1 reads SGHAT; CDR2 reads FQNNGV. The CDR3 length is 14 residues. The CDR3 spells CASRKTGVGNEQYF. The CDR3 nucleotides read TGTGCCAGCAGGAAGACAGGGGTCGGGAACGAGCAGTACTTC.

V usage is TRBV7-6 and J usage is TRBJ2-7; 9 bases are shared with TRBD2. Germline values: CDR1 SGHVS, CDR2 FNYEAQ. After removal of 0 bases from V and 0 bases from J, the junction contained 0 bases not matched to a gene. The CDR3 totals 15 residues. The CDR3 reads CASSLAGLASYEQYF. CDR3 nucleotides: TGTGCCAGCAGCTTAGCGGGACTAGCCTCCTACGAGCAGTACTTC.

V gene TRBV5-1 combines with J gene TRBJ1-6, with D perhaps matching TRBD1 (5 bases). V lost 2 bases and J lost 8, with 8 bases in between. The CDR3 consists of 13 residues. The germline gives CDR1 SGHRS, CDR2 YFSETQ. CDR3 in DNA: TGCGCCAGCAGCTTTGAACAGGATTCACCCCTCCACTTT. Translating it yields CASSFEQDSPLHF. The full variable domain, its missing parts supplied by reference TRBV5-1 and TRBJ1-6, is KAGVTQTPRYLIKTRGQQVTLSCSPISGHRSVSWYQQTPGQGLQFLFEYFSETQRNKGNFPGRFSGRQFSNSRSEMNVSTLELGDSALYLCASSFEQDSPLHFGNGTRLTVT.

The chain links TRBV7-2 to TRBJ1-4; D call uncertain. CDR1 is SGHTA and CDR2 is FQGNSA in the germline V gene. The CDR3 runs to 15 residues. Deletions cut 4 bases from V and 5 bases from J, with 14 bases between. CDR3 in DNA: TGTGCCAGCAGCTCCGCGACGGGAAACAATGAAAAACTGTTTTTT. This translates into CASSSATGNNEKLFF.

CDR3 bases: TGCGCCAGCAGCCAAGAGTGGGCACATAACACTGAAGCTTTCTTT. Protein: CASSQEWAHNTEAFF. This chain uses TRBV4-3 with TRBJ1-1, with D hard to call. The length of the CDR3 is 15 residues. V lost 0 bases to trimming and J lost 2 bases, with 10 bases between them. Germline V gene lookup returns CDR1 LGHNA and CDR2 YSLEER.

J is TRBJ1-6 and V is TRBV13, with 7 bases identical to TRBD1. Germline V CDR1 and CDR2: PRHDT, FYEKMQ (reference sequence). Trimming removed 5 bases from V and 4 bases from J; junction bases left unmatched: 5. The CDR3 length is 15 residues. The CDR3 here is CASSTRTGYNSPLHF. The CDR3 nucleotides read TGTGCCAGCAGCACCCGGACAGGTTATAATTCACCCCTCCACTTT.

The chain couples TRBV6-5 to TRBJ1-2; 11 bases align to TRBD1. The CDR3 is 15 amino acids. The germline V gene encodes CDR1 MNHEY and CDR2 SVGAGI. V dropped 5 bases and J dropped 7; count of bases not matched to a gene: 9. The CDR3 DNA is TGTGCCAGCAGTCACCTTGGACAGGGGGCCGGTGGCTACACCTTC. Its protein product is CASSHLGQGAGGYTF.

The rearrangement uses TRBV11-3 and TRBJ1-1; D unclear. V was trimmed by 4 bases and J by 3 bases, leaving 18 bases between them. CDR3 size: 16 residues. Germline CDR1 and CDR2: SGHNT and YENEEA. This chain's CDR3 is CASSSRTPSGYTEAFF. For the CDR3, the DNA is TGTGCCAGCAGCTCTCGGACCCCTAGCGGGTACACTGAAGCTTTCTTT.

This sequence joins TRBV28 and TRBJ1-2; 10 nucleotides agree with TRBD1. Trimming cost V 6 bases and J 7 bases; bases outside gene matches: 8. CDR3 length: 14 amino acids. Germline-derived CDR1 and CDR2 are MDHEN and SYDVKM. The DNA of the CDR3 is TGTGCCAGCAGACCGGGACAGGGGTCTTCTGGCTACACCTTC. This codes for CASRPGQGSSGYTF.

This rearrangement joins TRBV9 to TRBJ1-2, with TRBD1 identical over 11 bases. The germline CDR1 and CDR2 sequences are SGDLS and YYNGEE. V dropped 0 bases and J dropped 4; count of bases not matched to a gene: 14. The CDR3 loop spans 19 amino acids. CDR3 nucleotide sequence: TGTGCCAGCAGCGTAGAAGGAGTAGTGGACAGGGGGCGCGGCTATGGCTACACCTTC. It specifies CASSVEGVVDRGRGYGYTF.

The chain uses TRBV7-3 and TRBJ2-1; 10 nucleotides match TRBD2. CDR3 size: 12 residues. Germline values: CDR1 SGHTA, CDR2 FQGTGA. V was clipped by 5 bases and J by 9 bases; unmatched bases: 1. In DNA, the CDR3 is TGTGCCAGCAGCGTAGCGGGGGGTGAGCAGTTCTTC. This encodes CASSVAGGEQFF.

Of note for this clone: At one boundary the junction diverges from the germline segment, which might be a read error. The chain employs TRBV4-1 and TRBJ1-1; D is possibly TRBD1 (5 bases). Germline V gene sequence: CDR1 MGHRA, CDR2 YSYEKL. CDR3 length equals 16 residues. The CDR3 DNA is TGCGCCAGCAGGCAAGACATGGGGGAGGGGAACACTGAAGCTTTCTTT. It codes for CASRQDMGEGNTEAFF.